Each of the 15 T cell receptor beta chains below was sequenced from the same sample in a study of blood T cell repertoires in COVID-19. Some clones are missing from TCRdb's copy, which holds only in-frame ones; the method was immunoSEQ multiplex PCR. The sample yields around 700,000 clones, 70% to 90% seen once. Source material: peripheral blood. These receptors were taken from a woman in her late teens or twenties with acute or convalescent COVID-19.

V is TRBV5-4 and J is TRBJ1-1; D gene ambiguous. Germline lookup yields CDR1 SGHNT and CDR2 YYREEE (reference sequence). V gave up 5 bases and J gave up 7 bases, with 9 bases separating them. The CDR3 is made up of 11 amino acids. This chain's CDR3 is CASRFGSEAFF. CDR3 DNA: TGTGCCAGCAGATTCGGGAGTGAAGCTTTCTTT.

The chain links TRBV18 to TRBJ2-1; possible D gene TRBD1, 5 bases. V shed 3 bases and J shed 5 bases, with 11 bases lying between them. Per the germline V gene, CDR1 is KGHSH and CDR2 is LQKENI. CDR3 size: 14 residues. The CDR3 sequence is CASSPPTGNNEQFF. The CDR3 DNA follows: TGTGCCAGCTCACCGCCCACAGGAAACAATGAGCAGTTCTTC. The whole variable domain, filled in from reference TRBV18 and TRBJ2-1, reads NAGVMQNPRHLVRRRGQEARLRCSPMKGHSHVYWYRQLPEEGLKFMVYLQKENIIDESGMPKERFSAEFPKEGPSILRIQQVVRGDSAAYFCASSPPTGNNEQFFGPGTRLTVL.

The J gene is TRBJ1-2, the V gene TRBV27; D not resolved. Trimming cost V 5 bases and J 6 bases, with 16 bases left between them. Germline V CDR1 and CDR2: MNHEY, SMNVEV (reference sequence). This CDR3 spans 14 amino acids. CDR3 loop: CASSPFAGNNGYTF. The CDR3 nucleotides read TGTGCCAGCAGTCCCTTCGCGGGGAATAATGGCTACACCTTC.

This clone has a handful of counts. The chain is built from TRBV3-1 (or the pseudogene TRBV3-2) and TRBJ1-5, with D unclear. V lost 3 bases, J lost 0 bases, and 12 bases lay in between. There are 16 residues in the CDR3. Germline CDR1 and CDR2: LGHDT and YNNKEL (reference sequence). The CDR3 here is CASSHGGEYSNQPQHF. The CDR3 DNA reads as TGTGCCAGCAGCCACGGCGGAGAATATAGCAATCAGCCCCAGCATTTT.

The gene calls are TRBV29-1 and TRBJ2-1; D not certain. The germline gives CDR1 SQVTM, CDR2 ANQGSEA. Trimming removed 8 bases from V and 2 bases from J, with 10 bases in between. This CDR3 is 12 amino acids long. The CDR3 nucleotides read TGCAGCCCTTATACTGCCTACAATGAGCAGTTCTTC. Translation: CSPYTAYNEQFF.

V is TRBV24-1 and J is TRBJ1-4; D not resolved. V was trimmed by 2 bases and J by 8 bases, leaving 11 bases between them. The CDR3 runs to 14 residues. Germline lookup yields CDR1 KGHDR and CDR2 SFDVKD. The CDR3: CATSDSSEGEKLFF. DNA for the CDR3: TGTGCCACCAGTGATTCCTCCGAGGGAGAAAAACTGTTTTTT.

V usage is TRBV7-9 and J usage is TRBJ1-2; D unclear. This CDR3 has 13 amino acids. Germline CDR1 reads SEHNR; CDR2 reads FQNEAQ (reference sequence). The V end was cut by 1 base, the J end by 8 bases, with 11 bases between. CDR3 bases: TGTGCCAGCAGCTTAGAGTTCCTGGGCGGCTACACCTTC. This translates into CASSLEFLGGYTF.

This sequence joins TRBV24-1 and TRBJ1-5; D unclear. The V end was cut by 2 bases, the J end by 0 bases, with 4 bases between. The length of the CDR3 is 14 residues. Germline V gene sequence: CDR1 KGHDR, CDR2 SFDVKD. The CDR3 here is CATSDSHSNQPQHF. The CDR3 region has the DNA TGTGCCACCAGTGATTCCCATAGCAATCAGCCCCAGCATTTT.

This clone showed up just a few times. The rearrangement uses TRBV19 and TRBJ1-4; D unclear. The germline V gene has CDR1 LNHDA and CDR2 SQIVND (reference sequence). V lost 0 bases to trimming and J lost 13 bases, with 18 bases between them. The CDR3 is made up of 15 amino acids. CDR3 amino acids: CASSIDAGVEGRLFF. The CDR3 DNA sequence: TGTGCCAGTAGTATAGATGCAGGAGTGGAAGGGAGACTGTTTTTT.

The chain couples TRBV18 to TRBJ1-2; D perhaps matches TRBD1 (5 bases). The germline CDR1 and CDR2 sequences are KGHSH and LQKENI. V dropped 5 bases and J dropped 6 bases, with 13 bases sitting between them. The CDR3 extends over 13 amino acids. CDR3 protein: CASSGAGFNGYTF. CDR3 DNA sequence: TGTGCCAGCTCAGGGGCCGGCTTTAATGGCTACACCTTC.

The V gene is TRBV5-1, the J gene TRBJ2-3; D possibly corresponds to TRBD2 (6 bases). Germline assignment: CDR1 SGHRS and CDR2 YFSETQ. Trimming stripped 8 bases from V and 6 bases from J, with 16 bases between. CDR3 length: 13 amino acids. The CDR3 sequence is CASRRRGFDTQYF. The CDR3 region has the DNA TGCGCCAGTAGGAGGAGGGGTTTCGATACGCAGTATTTT.

The chain is built from TRBV5-1 and TRBJ1-1; no definite D call. Germline V gives CDR1 SGHRS, CDR2 YFSETQ. The CDR3 is 14 residues long. Trimming pared 1 base from V and 5 bases from J, leaving 12 bases between. The chain's CDR3 is CASSLIIAGTEAFF. The CDR3 coding sequence is TGCGCCAGCAGCTTGATAATAGCGGGGACTGAAGCTTTCTTT. Looking up the rest from reference TRBV5-1 and TRBJ1-1 gives the full variable domain: KAGVTQTPRYLIKTRGQQVTLSCSPISGHRSVSWYQQTPGQGLQFLFEYFSETQRNKGNFPGRFSGRQFSNSRSEMNVSTLELGDSALYLCASSLIIAGTEAFFGQGTRLTVV.

The chain joins TRBV6-4 to TRBJ2-1; the match to TRBD1 covers 12 bases. Germline-derived CDR1 and CDR2 are MRHNA and SNTAGT. The CDR3 spans 16 residues. Trimming at V came to 3 bases and at J to 7 bases, leaving 7 bases not matched to a gene. The DNA of the CDR3 is TGTGCCAGCAGTGATGAGGGACAGGGGGCGGGGAATGAGCAGTTCTTC. Residues: CASSDEGQGAGNEQFF.

The V and J genes are TRBV4-1 and TRBJ2-3; 9 nucleotides match TRBD2. CDR1 and CDR2 (germline): MGHRA, YSYEKL. The CDR3 has 17 amino acids. Trimming at V came to 4 bases and at J to 8 bases, leaving 16 bases not matched to a gene. This CDR3 reads CASSRGTTSGSQGTQYF. CDR3 sequence (DNA): TGCGCCAGCAGCCGCGGAACGACTAGCGGCTCACAAGGTACGCAGTATTTT.

The chain uses TRBV12-5 and TRBJ1-5, with a possible D match to TRBD1 (6 bases). The germline V gene has CDR1 LGHNT and CDR2 FRNRAP. CDR3 size: 16 residues. The ends were cut back, 0 bases at V and 3 bases at J, with 12 bases in the middle. CDR3 DNA: TGTGCTAGTGGTTTGGTACTTACAGGGTACAATCAGCCCCAGCATTTT. It translates to CASGLVLTGYNQPQHF.